This T cell receptor beta chain was sequenced in a study of vaccination and CD4 T cells after COVID-19. Study as a whole: Between diagnosis and the drawing of post-COVID samples lay a median roughly 100 days (range 35 to 161).

The Oncomine TCR Beta short-read assay was applied to DNA of cultured CD4+ T cells. TCRdb re-analysed the PCR reads in MiXCR, keeping a single row per CDR3 protein. This sample carries under 11,000 distinct CDR3 sequences, more than 25% of them seen once, and the ten largest clones take around 16%. Regarding treatment: approximately 10-day PBMC culture with coronavirus spike peptide pools or control peptides (ViraFEST assay). Peptide-pool expansion of antigen-specific T cells preceded TCR sequencing in ViraFEST. Culture conditions combined 2 million to 2.5 million PBMCs per well with around 9.2 IU/ml IL-2 and around 10 ug/ml peptide pools. A remark on this clonotype: The antigen is undetermined.

The CDR3 covers 16 residues. Looked up from germline, CDR1 is GTSNPN and CDR2 is SVGIG (reference sequence). The V segment lost 1 base and the J segment 5 bases; nucleotides outside the gene matches: 8. This TCR was sampled from a human donor who had recovered from COVID-19. The sample in question was CD4+ T cells from blood, cultured in vitro, obtained after SARS-CoV-2 vaccination. The V gene is TRBV30, the J gene TRBJ2-2; the match to TRBD2 covers 9 bases. The CDR3 DNA follows: TGTGCCTGGAGTGGCAGGGCGGGAGGGGGAACCGGGGAGCTGTTTTTT. Amino acid sequence: CAWSGRAGGGTGELFF. Combining the CDR3 with reference TRBV30 and TRBJ2-2 gives the whole variable domain SQTIHQWPATLVQPVGSPLSLECTVEGTSNPNLYWYRQAAGRGLQLLFYSVGIGQISSEVPQNLSASRPQDRQFILSSKKLLLSDSGFYLCAWSGRAGGGTGELFFGEGSRLTVL.